The next 26 T cell receptor beta chains were all read from a single sample in a study of PD-1 blockade in mismatch repair-deficient tumors. The data were produced by immunoSEQ multiplex PCR, yet TCRdb's version contains in-frame clones alone and is incomplete. The repertoire holds some 120,000 clones, with about 86% as singletons. The starting material was peripheral blood, obtained 44 weeks after starting pembrolizumab. These receptors originate from an adult with mismatch repair-deficient cancer.

The rearrangement links TRBV4-1 to TRBJ2-1; a weak D match, TRBD2 (6 bases). Trimming took 1 base from V and 6 from J, leaving 16 bases between them. Germline-derived CDR1 and CDR2 are MGHRA and YSYEKL. The CDR3 consists of 16 residues. CDR3 DNA: TGCGCCAGCAGCCAAGTTTCCCGGGGGAGGTTCAATGAGCAGTTCTTC. This sequence encodes CASSQVSRGRFNEQFF.

This clone was observed a few times. The chain couples TRBV28 to TRBJ1-5, with D tentatively TRBD1 (6 bases). CDR1 and CDR2 (germline): MDHEN, SYDVKM. Trimming took off 5 bases at V and 6 bases at J, with 11 bases between the two ends. CDR3 length: 13 amino acids. CDR3 nucleotides: TGTGCCAGCAGTCTACAGGGCGTTCAGCCCCAGCATTTT. Its translation is CASSLQGVQPQHF.

The chain recombines TRBV11-3 with TRBJ2-3; 10 nucleotides match TRBD2. Germline CDR1 SGHNT, CDR2 YENEEA. There are 14 residues in the CDR3. V lost 2 bases and J lost 7; bases outside the gene matches: 3. The CDR3 region is CASSLLAGVNTQYF. In nucleotides, the CDR3 is TGTGCCAGCAGCTTACTAGCGGGAGTGAATACGCAGTATTTT.

The J gene is TRBJ2-3, the V gene TRBV11-2; D is possibly TRBD2 (5 bases). V was pared by 1 base and J by 3 bases, with 11 bases between. Germline V gene sequence: CDR1 SGHAT, CDR2 FQNNGV. The CDR3 consists of 15 residues. The CDR3 bases are TGTGCCAGCAGCTTAGCCCCCCGGGAAACAGATACGCAGTATTTT. Translating gives CASSLAPRETDTQYF.

V usage is TRBV6-6 and J usage is TRBJ2-7, with TRBD2 matching over 10 bases. The CDR3 is made up of 15 amino acids. Germline trimming cut 2 bases from V and 2 bases from J; bases unmatched to any gene: 3. The germline V gene encodes CDR1 MNHNY and CDR2 SVGAGI (reference sequence). CDR3 nucleotide sequence: TGTGCCAGCAGTTACCGCAGCGGGAGGGCCTACGAGCAGTACTTC. Translating it yields CASSYRSGRAYEQYF.

The chain links TRBV5-6 to TRBJ1-3, with 7 bases fitting TRBD1. The junction had 5 bases not matched to a gene; V was cut back by 4 bases and J by 4 bases. Germline assignment: CDR1 SGHDT and CDR2 YYEEEE. The CDR3 contains 14 residues. CDR3 sequence reads: CASSMRGQGNTIYF. DNA for the CDR3: TGTGCCAGCAGCATGCGGGGACAGGGAAACACCATATATTTT.

V and J are TRBV30 and TRBJ1-1; the D gene is possibly TRBD1 (5 bases). The germline CDR1 and CDR2 sequences are GTSNPN and SVGIG (reference sequence). Trimming stripped 3 bases from V and 3 bases from J, with 23 bases between. The CDR3 has 17 amino acids. CDR3 region: CAWSNHLGGTEDTEAFF. CDR3 DNA: TGTGCCTGGAGCAATCACCTTGGGGGAACGGAGGACACTGAAGCTTTCTTT.

This clone was seen a single time. The CDR3 DNA reads as TGTGCCACCAGATTGGGGGAGGGTAGGGAGCAGTACTTC. Protein product: CATRLGEGREQYF. The chain carries TRBV6-6 and TRBJ2-7, with 7 bases fitting TRBD2. With 10 bases clipped from V and 7 bases from J, the junction kept 13 bases outside the gene matches. This CDR3 is built from 13 residues. Germline loops: CDR1 MNHNY, CDR2 SVGAGI (reference sequence).

The V and J genes are TRBV29-1 and TRBJ2-1; no clear D. Trimming left V 2 bases short and J 4 bases short, with 18 bases between. This CDR3 comprises 16 residues. CDR1 is SQVTM, CDR2 ANQGSEA, per germline. The CDR3 reads CSVEYGPIGPYNEQFF. CDR3 sequence (DNA): TGCAGCGTTGAATACGGGCCGATCGGCCCTTACAATGAGCAGTTCTTC.

This clone has a single count. The chain combines TRBV5-1 with TRBJ1-4, with 7 positions matching TRBD1. Germline loops: CDR1 SGHRS, CDR2 YFSETQ. The CDR3 contains 15 residues. Trimming cost V 2 bases and J 5 bases; bases outside gene matches: 6. The CDR3, as DNA: TGCGCCAGCAGCTTCTCGGGACAGCTCAATGAAAAACTGTTTTTT. Its translation: CASSFSGQLNEKLFF.

The rearrangement links TRBV11-1 to TRBJ2-1; D might be TRBD2 (5 bases). The V gene's germline CDR1 is SGHAT and CDR2 FQDESV (reference sequence). CDR3 length: 17 residues. V was clipped by 5 bases and J by 0 bases, with 17 bases between them. The CDR3 here is CASSDHLRVSSYNEQFF. DNA for the CDR3: TGTGCCAGCAGCGATCATCTGAGGGTCAGCTCCTACAATGAGCAGTTCTTC.

The CDR3 loop reads CASRAGQGGTGELFF. CDR3 in DNA: TGTGCCAGTAGGGCCGGACAGGGTGGCACCGGGGAGCTGTTTTTT. The chain is built from TRBV19 and TRBJ2-2; 8 positions agree with TRBD1. The V gene end was trimmed by 6 bases and the J gene end by 4 bases; junction bases not matched to a gene: 7. The CDR3 runs 15 residues. Germline V gives CDR1 LNHDA, CDR2 SQIVND (reference sequence).

A single count supports this clone. The V gene is TRBV6-5, the J gene TRBJ2-7; TRBD2 agrees at 8 bases. Germline values: CDR1 MNHEY, CDR2 SVGAGI. The CDR3 runs to 15 residues. V shed 5 bases and J 0 bases; nucleotides not matched to a gene: 6. Here the CDR3 reads CASSLTLAASYEQYF. The CDR3 region has the DNA TGTGCCAGCAGTCTAACACTAGCGGCCTCCTACGAGCAGTACTTC.

This clone was seen more than once but under ten times. The chain carries TRBV18 and TRBJ2-7, with D perhaps matching TRBD1 or TRBD2 (5 bases each). Germline CDR1 and CDR2: KGHSH and LQKENI. V dropped 6 bases and J dropped 6 bases, with 18 bases sitting between them. The CDR3 length is 14 residues. The CDR3 loop reads CASSQYGGASEQYF. The DNA for the CDR3 is TGTGCCAGCTCGCAATATGGGGGTGCCAGCGAGCAGTACTTC.

The chain couples TRBV19 to TRBJ2-3; D may be TRBD1 or TRBD2 (9 bases each). Germline CDR1 LNHDA, CDR2 SQIVND (reference sequence). V dropped 0 bases and J dropped 2 bases, with 24 bases sitting between them. CDR3 size: 20 residues. CDR3 in DNA: TGTGCCAGTAGTATAGAAGGGACAGGGACGACTAGCGGAATCACAGATACGCAGTATTTT. Encoded protein: CASSIEGTGTTSGITDTQYF.

The chain links TRBV25-1 to TRBJ1-1; TRBD1 might be the D (5 bases). This CDR3 is built from 13 residues. V lost 2 bases, J lost 5 bases, and 9 bases lay in between. Looked up from germline, CDR1 is MGHDK and CDR2 is SYGVNS. The CDR3 DNA is TGTGCCAGCAGTGAAGGGGGGGTGACTGAAGCTTTCTTT. Translation gives CASSEGGVTEAFF.

The CDR3: CASSFGLAGSYEQYF. For the CDR3, the DNA is TGTGCCAGCAGTTTCGGACTAGCGGGTTCCTACGAGCAGTACTTC. V gene TRBV6-5 combines with J gene TRBJ2-7; 11 bases are a match to TRBD2. The CDR3 runs to 15 residues. CDR1 and CDR2 from the germline V gene are MNHEY and SVGAGI. V shed 4 bases and J 1 base; nucleotides not matched to a gene: 3.

The chain carries TRBV10-2 and TRBJ1-5; perhaps TRBD1 as D (5 bases). The germline CDR1 and CDR2 sequences are WSHSY and SAAADI. This CDR3 spans 14 amino acids. Trimming removed 3 bases at V and 4 bases at J, with 10 bases between. CDR3 sequence reads: CASSDRGRNQPQHF. CDR3 sequence (DNA): TGCGCCAGCAGTGATAGGGGTCGAAATCAGCCCCAGCATTTT.

The chain carries TRBV7-8 and TRBJ2-3; tentative D call: TRBD1 (6 bases). CDR1 and CDR2 (germline): SGHVS, FQNEAQ. CDR3 length: 15 residues. V was shortened by 2 bases and J by 6 bases, with 15 bases between the two germline ends. CDR3 nucleotide sequence: TGTGCCAGCAGCTTACGGGACATTAACGGGGATACGCAGTATTTT. This sequence encodes CASSLRDINGDTQYF. The full variable domain, its missing parts supplied by reference TRBV7-8 and TRBJ2-3, is GAGVSQSPRYKVAKRGQDVALRCDPISGHVSLFWYQQALGQGPEFLTYFQNEAQLDKSGLPSDRFFAERPEGSVSTLKIQRTQQEDSAVYLCASSLRDINGDTQYFGPGTRLTVL.

The gene calls are TRBV15 and TRBJ2-5; the D gene is possibly TRBD1 (6 bases). Between the trimmed V and J ends, which lost 1 base and 2 bases, there was a span of 11 bases. The germline CDR1 and CDR2 sequences are LNHNV and YYDKDF (reference sequence). The CDR3 has 15 residues. CDR3 protein: CATSRVNRAQETQYF. In nucleotides, the CDR3 is TGTGCCACCAGCAGAGTGAACAGGGCTCAAGAGACCCAGTACTTC.

The V call is TRBV11-2, the J call TRBJ2-2; D is uncertain. Germline-derived CDR1 and CDR2 are SGHAT and FQNNGV. V was cut by 11 bases and J by 1 base, with 20 bases left in between. The CDR3 consists of 16 residues. CDR3 protein: CASSLRRAQNTGELFF. The CDR3 bases are TGTGCCTCATCTTTAAGGAGAGCGCAGAACACCGGGGAGCTGTTTTTT. Full variable domain (remainder filled in from reference TRBV11-2 and TRBJ2-2): EAGVAQSPRYKIIEKRQSVAFWCNPISGHATLYWYQQILGQGPKLLIQFQNNGVVDDSQLPKDRFSAERLKGVDSTLKIQPAKLEDSAVYLCASSLRRAQNTGELFFGEGSRLTVL.

The chain joins TRBV13 to TRBJ2-7, with 10 bases aligning to TRBD1. V lost 5 bases to trimming and J lost 2 bases; unmatched junction nucleotides: 3. Germline V gives CDR1 PRHDT, CDR2 FYEKMQ (reference sequence). There are 14 residues in the CDR3. This chain's CDR3 is CASSAGQGTYEQYF. CDR3 DNA sequence: TGTGCCAGCAGCGCGGGACAGGGGACCTACGAGCAGTACTTC.

In its sample, this clone was seen once. The V and J genes are TRBV15 and TRBJ2-7, with TRBD2 matching over 9 bases. The CDR3 covers 14 residues. Germline V gene lookup returns CDR1 LNHNV and CDR2 YYDKDF (reference sequence). J gave up 2 bases and V 7 bases, and 6 bases lay outside the gene matches. CDR3 bases: TGTGCCACCATTACTAGCGGGCCCACCTACGAGCAGTACTTC. Its protein is CATITSGPTYEQYF.

V is TRBV11-2 and J is TRBJ1-3; tentatively, D is TRBD1 (5 bases). V lost 2 bases, J lost 1 base, and 12 bases lay in between. CDR3 length: 16 residues. Germline loops: CDR1 SGHAT, CDR2 FQNNGV. CDR3 DNA: TGTGCCAGCAGCTTAACCTGGACACAGTCTGGAAACACCATATATTTT. Protein sequence: CASSLTWTQSGNTIYF.

This chain connects TRBV19 to TRBJ1-2; D perhaps matches TRBD1 (6 bases). The CDR3 extends over 14 amino acids. Germline CDR1 LNHDA, CDR2 SQIVND (reference sequence). V was shortened by 3 bases and J by 4 bases, with 12 bases between the two germline ends. As DNA, the CDR3 is TGTGCCAGTAGTATTGCGTGGGGGGCCTATGGCTACACCTTC. It translates to CASSIAWGAYGYTF.

The chain combines TRBV7-8 with TRBJ2-3, with D unclear. The CDR3 spans 12 residues. The germline V gene has CDR1 SGHVS and CDR2 FQNEAQ. The V end lost 6 bases, the J end lost 5 bases, and 9 bases lay between the germline ends. The CDR3 here is CASREVLDTQYF. The CDR3 DNA sequence: TGTGCCAGCAGAGAAGTCCTAGATACGCAGTATTTT.